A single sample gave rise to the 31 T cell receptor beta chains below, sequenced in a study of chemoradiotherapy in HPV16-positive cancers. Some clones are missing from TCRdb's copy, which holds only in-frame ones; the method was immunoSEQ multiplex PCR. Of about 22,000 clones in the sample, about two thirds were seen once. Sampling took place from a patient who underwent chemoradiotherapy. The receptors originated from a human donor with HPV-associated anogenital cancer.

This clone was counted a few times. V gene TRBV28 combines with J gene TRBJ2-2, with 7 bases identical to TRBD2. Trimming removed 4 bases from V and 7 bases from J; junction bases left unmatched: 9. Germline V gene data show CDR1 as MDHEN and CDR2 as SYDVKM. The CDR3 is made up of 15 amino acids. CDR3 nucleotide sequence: TGTGCCAGCAGTTCACCTGGGACTATGGGCGGGGAGCTGTTTTTT. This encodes CASSSPGTMGGELFF.

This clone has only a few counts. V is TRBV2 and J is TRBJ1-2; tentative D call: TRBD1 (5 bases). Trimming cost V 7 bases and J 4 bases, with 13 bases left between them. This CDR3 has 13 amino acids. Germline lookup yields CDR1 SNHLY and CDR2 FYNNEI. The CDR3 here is CASKTDGTYGYTF. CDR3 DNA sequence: TGTGCCAGCAAGACCGACGGGACCTATGGCTACACCTTC.

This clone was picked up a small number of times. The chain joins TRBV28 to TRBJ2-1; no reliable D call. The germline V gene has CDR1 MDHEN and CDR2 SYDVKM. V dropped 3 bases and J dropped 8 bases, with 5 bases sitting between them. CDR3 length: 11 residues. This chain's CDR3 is CASSLEDEQFF. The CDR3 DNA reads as TGTGCCAGCAGTTTGGAAGATGAGCAGTTCTTC.

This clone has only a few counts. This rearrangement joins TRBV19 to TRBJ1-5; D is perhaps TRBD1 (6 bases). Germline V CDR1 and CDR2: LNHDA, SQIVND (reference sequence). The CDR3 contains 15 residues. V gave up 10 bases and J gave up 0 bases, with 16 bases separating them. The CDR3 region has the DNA TGTGCCACCTCGTGGGACACCTATAGCAATCAGCCCCAGCATTTT. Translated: CATSWDTYSNQPQHF. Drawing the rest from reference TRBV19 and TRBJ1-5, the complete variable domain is DGGITQSPKYLFRKEGQNVTLSCEQNLNHDAMYWYRQDPGQGLRLIYYSQIVNDFQKGDIAEGYSVSREKKESFPLTVTSAQKNPTAFYLCATSWDTYSNQPQHFGDGTRLSIL.

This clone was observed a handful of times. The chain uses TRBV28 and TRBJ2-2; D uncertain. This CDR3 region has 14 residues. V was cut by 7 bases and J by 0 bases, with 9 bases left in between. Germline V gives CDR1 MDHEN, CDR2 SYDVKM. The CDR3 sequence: CASIDTPNTGELFF. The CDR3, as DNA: TGTGCCAGCATCGACACTCCGAACACCGGGGAGCTGTTTTTT. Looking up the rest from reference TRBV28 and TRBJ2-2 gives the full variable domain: DVKVTQSSRYLVKRTGEKVFLECVQDMDHENMFWYRQDPGLGLRLIYFSYDVKMKEKGDIPEGYSVSREKKERFSLILESASTNQTSMYLCASIDTPNTGELFFGEGSRLTVL.

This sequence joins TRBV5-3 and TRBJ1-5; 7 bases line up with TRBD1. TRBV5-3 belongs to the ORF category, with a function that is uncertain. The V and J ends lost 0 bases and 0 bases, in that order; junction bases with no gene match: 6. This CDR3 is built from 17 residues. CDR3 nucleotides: TGTGCCAGAAGCTTGGGTACGGACAGGCATAGCAATCAGCCCCAGCATTTT. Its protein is CARSLGTDRHSNQPQHF.

The CDR3, as DNA: TGTGCCGGCTCCCGGGACAGGAACACTGAAGCTTTCTTT. Translation gives CAGSRDRNTEAFF. The V and J genes are TRBV19 and TRBJ1-1; 7 nucleotides align to TRBD1. Trimming took 11 bases from V and 1 from J; bases not matched to a gene: 7. This CDR3 comprises 13 residues. Germline V lookup: CDR1 LNHDA, CDR2 SQIVND (reference sequence). Combining the CDR3 with reference TRBV19 and TRBJ1-1 gives the whole variable domain DGGITQSPKYLFRKEGQNVTLSCEQNLNHDAMYWYRQDPGQGLRLIYYSQIVNDFQKGDIAEGYSVSREKKESFPLTVTSAQKNPTAFYLCAGSRDRNTEAFFGQGTRLTVV.

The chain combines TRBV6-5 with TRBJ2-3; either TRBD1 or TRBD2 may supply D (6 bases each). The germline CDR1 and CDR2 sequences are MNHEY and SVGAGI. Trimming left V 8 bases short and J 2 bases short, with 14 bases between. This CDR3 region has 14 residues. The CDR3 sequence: CASARGGTTDTQYF. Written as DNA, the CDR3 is TGTGCCAGCGCGCGAGGGGGGACCACAGATACGCAGTATTTT.

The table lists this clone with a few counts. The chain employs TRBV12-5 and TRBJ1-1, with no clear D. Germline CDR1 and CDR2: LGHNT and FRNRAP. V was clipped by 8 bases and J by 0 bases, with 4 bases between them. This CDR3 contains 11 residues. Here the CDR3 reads CASSVNTEAFF. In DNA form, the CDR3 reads TGTGCTAGTTCGGTGAACACTGAAGCTTTCTTT. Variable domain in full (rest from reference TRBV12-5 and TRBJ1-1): DARVTQTPRHKVTEMGQEVTMRCQPILGHNTVFWYRQTMMQGLELLAYFRNRAPLDDSGMPKDRFSAEMPDATLATLKIQPSEPRDSAVYFCASSVNTEAFFGQGTRLTVV.

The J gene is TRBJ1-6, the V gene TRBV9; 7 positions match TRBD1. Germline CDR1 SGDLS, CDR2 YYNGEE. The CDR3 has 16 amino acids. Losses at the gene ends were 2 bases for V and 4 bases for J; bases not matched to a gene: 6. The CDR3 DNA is TGTGCCAGCAGCGTGACTGCGACAGGGTATAATTCACCCCTCCACTTT. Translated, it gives CASSVTATGYNSPLHF.

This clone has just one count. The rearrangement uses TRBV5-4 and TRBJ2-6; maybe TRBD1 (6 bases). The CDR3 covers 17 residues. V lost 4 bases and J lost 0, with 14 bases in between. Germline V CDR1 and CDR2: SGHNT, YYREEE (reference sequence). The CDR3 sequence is CASSTGTLDSGANVLTF. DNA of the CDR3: TGTGCCAGCAGCACGGGGACACTCGACTCTGGGGCCAACGTCCTGACTTTC.

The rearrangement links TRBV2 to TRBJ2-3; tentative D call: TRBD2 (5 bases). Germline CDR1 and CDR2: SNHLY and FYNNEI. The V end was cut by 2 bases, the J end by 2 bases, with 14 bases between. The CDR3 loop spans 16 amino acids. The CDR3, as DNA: TGTGCCAGCAGTGAATCGGGGTTCCTCCTCACAGATACGCAGTATTTT. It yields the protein CASSESGFLLTDTQYF.

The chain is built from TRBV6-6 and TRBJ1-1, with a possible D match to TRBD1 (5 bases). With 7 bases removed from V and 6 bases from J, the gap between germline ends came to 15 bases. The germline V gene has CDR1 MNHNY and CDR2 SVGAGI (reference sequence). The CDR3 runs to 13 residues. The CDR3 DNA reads TGTGCCAGCAAACCCGCGGGGCGACCTGAAGCTTTCTTT. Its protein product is CASKPAGRPEAFF.

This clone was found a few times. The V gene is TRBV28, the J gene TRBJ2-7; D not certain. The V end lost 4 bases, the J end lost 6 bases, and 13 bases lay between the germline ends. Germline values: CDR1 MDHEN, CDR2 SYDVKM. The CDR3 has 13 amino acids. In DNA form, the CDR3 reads TGTGCCAGCAGTTGGACGGGCCTTGCCGAGCAGTACTTC. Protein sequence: CASSWTGLAEQYF.

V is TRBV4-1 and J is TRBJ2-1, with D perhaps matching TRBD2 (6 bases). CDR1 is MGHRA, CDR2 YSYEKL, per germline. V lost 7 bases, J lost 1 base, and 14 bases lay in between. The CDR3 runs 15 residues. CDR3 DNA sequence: TGCGCCAGCACCGTGGAGGGCTCATCCTACAATGAGCAGTTCTTC. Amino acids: CASTVEGSSYNEQFF.

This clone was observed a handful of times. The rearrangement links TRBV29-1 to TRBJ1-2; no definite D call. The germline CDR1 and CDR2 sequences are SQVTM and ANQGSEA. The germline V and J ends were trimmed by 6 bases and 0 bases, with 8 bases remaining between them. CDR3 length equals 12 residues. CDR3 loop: CSVARSNYGYTF. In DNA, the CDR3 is TGCAGCGTGGCTCGATCTAACTATGGCTACACCTTC. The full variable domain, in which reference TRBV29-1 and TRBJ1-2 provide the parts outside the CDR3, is SAVISQKPSRDICQRGTSLTIQCQVDSQVTMMFWYRQQPGQSLTLIATANQGSEATYESGFVIDKFPISRPNLTFSTLTVSNMSPEDSSIYLCSVARSNYGYTFGSGTRLTVV.

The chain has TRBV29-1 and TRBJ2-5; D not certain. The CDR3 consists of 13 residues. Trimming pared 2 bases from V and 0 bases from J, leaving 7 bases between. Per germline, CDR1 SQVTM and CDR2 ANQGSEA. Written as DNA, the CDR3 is TGCAGCGTTGAACCATTCAACCAAGAGACCCAGTACTTC. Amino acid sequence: CSVEPFNQETQYF.

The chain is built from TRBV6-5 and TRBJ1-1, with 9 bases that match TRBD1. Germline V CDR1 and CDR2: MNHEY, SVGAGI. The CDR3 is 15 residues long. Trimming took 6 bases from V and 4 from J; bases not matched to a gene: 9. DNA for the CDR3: TGTGCCAGCAGGGGGGCACAGGGGGCTAGCACTGAAGCTTTCTTT. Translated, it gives CASRGAQGASTEAFF.

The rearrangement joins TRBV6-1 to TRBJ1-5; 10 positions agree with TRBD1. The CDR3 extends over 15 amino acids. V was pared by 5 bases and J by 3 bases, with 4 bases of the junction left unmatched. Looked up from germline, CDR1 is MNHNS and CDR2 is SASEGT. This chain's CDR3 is CASSRDRGHNQPQHF. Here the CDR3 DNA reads TGTGCCAGCAGTCGTGACAGGGGGCACAATCAGCCCCAGCATTTT.

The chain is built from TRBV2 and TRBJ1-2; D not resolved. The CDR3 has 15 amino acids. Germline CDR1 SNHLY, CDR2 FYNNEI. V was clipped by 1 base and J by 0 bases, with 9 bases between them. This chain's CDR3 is CASSEVEGANYGYTF. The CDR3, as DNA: TGTGCCAGCAGTGAAGTCGAGGGCGCTAACTATGGCTACACCTTC.

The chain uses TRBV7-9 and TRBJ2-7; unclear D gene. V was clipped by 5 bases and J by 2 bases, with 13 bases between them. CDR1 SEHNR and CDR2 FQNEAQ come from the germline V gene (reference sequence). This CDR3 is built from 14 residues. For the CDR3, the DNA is TGTGCCAGCAGCCCCTGGACGGAGACCTACGAGCAGTACTTC. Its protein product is CASSPWTETYEQYF.

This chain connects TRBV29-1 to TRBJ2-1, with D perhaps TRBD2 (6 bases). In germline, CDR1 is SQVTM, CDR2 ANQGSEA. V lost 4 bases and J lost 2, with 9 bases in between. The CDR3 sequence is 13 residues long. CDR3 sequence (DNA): TGCAGCGTTGGCGGGACGACCTACAATGAGCAGTTCTTC. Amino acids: CSVGGTTYNEQFF.

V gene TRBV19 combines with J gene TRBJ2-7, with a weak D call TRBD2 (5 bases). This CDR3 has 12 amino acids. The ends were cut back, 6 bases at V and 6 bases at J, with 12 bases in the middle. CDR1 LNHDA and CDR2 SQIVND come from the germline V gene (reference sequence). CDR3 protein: CASSPLAGEQYF. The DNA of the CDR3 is TGTGCCAGTAGCCCCCTGGCGGGCGAGCAGTACTTC.

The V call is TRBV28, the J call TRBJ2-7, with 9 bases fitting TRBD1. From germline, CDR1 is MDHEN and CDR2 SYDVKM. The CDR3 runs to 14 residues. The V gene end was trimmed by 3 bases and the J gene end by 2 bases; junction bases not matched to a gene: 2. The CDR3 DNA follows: TGTGCCAGCAGTTTGGGGGACAGGGCCTACGAGCAGTACTTC. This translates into CASSLGDRAYEQYF.

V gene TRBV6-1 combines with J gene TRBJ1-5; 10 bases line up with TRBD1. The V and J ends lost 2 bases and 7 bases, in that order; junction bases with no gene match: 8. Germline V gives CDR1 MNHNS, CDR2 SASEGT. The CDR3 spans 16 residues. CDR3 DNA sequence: TGTGCCAGCAGTGAAACTTTCGGACAGGGGGAACAGCCCCAGCATTTT. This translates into CASSETFGQGEQPQHF.

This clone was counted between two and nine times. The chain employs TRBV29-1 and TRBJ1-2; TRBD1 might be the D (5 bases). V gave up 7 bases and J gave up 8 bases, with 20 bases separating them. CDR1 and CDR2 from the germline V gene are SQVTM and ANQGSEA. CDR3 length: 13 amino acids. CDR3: CSAKWPAGLGYTF. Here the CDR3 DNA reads TGCAGCGCCAAGTGGCCCGCGGGGCTCGGCTACACCTTC.

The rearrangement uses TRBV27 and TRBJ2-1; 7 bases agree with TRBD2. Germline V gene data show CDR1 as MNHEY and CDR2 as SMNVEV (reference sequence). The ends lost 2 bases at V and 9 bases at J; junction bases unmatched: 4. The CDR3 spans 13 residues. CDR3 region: CASSLAGASEQFF. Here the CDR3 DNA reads TGTGCCAGCAGTTTAGCGGGAGCATCTGAGCAGTTCTTC.

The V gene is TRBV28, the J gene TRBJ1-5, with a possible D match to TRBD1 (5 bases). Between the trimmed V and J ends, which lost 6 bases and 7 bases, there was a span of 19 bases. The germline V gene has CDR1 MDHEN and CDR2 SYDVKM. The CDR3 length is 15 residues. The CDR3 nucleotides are TGTGCCAGCAGGCCCCTCACAGGAGTCGGACAGCCCCAGCATTTT. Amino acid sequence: CASRPLTGVGQPQHF.

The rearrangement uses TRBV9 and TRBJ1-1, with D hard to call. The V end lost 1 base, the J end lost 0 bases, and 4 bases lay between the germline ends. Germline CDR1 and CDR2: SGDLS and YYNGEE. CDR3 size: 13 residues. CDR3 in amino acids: CASSVKLNTEAFF. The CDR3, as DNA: TGTGCCAGCAGCGTAAAGTTGAACACTGAAGCTTTCTTT. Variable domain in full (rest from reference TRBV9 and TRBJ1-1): DSGVTQTPKHLITATGQRVTLRCSPRSGDLSVYWYQQSLDQGLQFLIQYYNGEERAKGNILERFSAQQFPDLHSELNLSSLELGDSALYFCASSVKLNTEAFFGQGTRLTVV.

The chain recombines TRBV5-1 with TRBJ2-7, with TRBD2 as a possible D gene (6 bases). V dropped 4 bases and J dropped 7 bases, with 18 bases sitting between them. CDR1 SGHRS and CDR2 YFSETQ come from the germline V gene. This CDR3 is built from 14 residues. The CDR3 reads CASSVGQAEGEQYF. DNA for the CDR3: TGCGCCAGCAGCGTTGGGCAGGCGGAGGGGGAGCAGTACTTC.

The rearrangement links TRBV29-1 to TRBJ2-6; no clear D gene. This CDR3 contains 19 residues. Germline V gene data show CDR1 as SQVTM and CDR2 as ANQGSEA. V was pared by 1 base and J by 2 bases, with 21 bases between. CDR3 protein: CSVEVNNRLSLAGANVLTF. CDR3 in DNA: TGCAGCGTTGAAGTTAATAATAGGTTGAGTCTCGCTGGGGCCAACGTCCTGACTTTC.